The clone carrying this T cell receptor (beta chain) was detected only a few times. The data were taken from a study of blood T cells in healthy people across ages. The CDR3 runs 12 residues. Looked up from germline, CDR1 is SQVTM and CDR2 is ANQGSEA. Trimming took off 4 bases at V and 4 bases at J, with 8 bases between the two ends. With a J-beta primer mix and a sample-barcoded 5' primer, a second PCR ran about 7 to 12 cycles. TCRdb redid the calling of the 5' RACE reads with MiXCR, one entry per CDR3 protein. The sample records some 1.5 million distinct CDR3 sequences, roughly 43% being singletons.

The chain uses TRBV29-1 and TRBJ1-5; D unresolved. The clonotype originates from a woman in her late teens or twenties in good health. Specimen: blood. In nucleotides, the CDR3 is TGCAGCGTTGTTGATGGAAATCAGCCCCAGCATTTT. Amino acid sequence: CSVVDGNQPQHF.